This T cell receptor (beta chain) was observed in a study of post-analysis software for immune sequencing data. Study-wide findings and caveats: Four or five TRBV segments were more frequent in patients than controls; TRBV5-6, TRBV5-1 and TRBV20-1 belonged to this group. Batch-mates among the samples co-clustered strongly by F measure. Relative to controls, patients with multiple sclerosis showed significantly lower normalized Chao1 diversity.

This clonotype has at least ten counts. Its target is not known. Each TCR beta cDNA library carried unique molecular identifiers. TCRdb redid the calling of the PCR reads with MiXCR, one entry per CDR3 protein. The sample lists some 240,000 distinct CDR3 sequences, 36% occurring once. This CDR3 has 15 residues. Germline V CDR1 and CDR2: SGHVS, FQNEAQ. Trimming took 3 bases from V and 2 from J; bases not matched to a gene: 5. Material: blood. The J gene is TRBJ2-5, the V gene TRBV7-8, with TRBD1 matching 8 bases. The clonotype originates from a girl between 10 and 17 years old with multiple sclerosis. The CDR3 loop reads CASSLGQASQETQYF. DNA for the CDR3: TGTGCCAGCAGCTTGGGACAGGCGAGTCAAGAGACCCAGTACTTC.